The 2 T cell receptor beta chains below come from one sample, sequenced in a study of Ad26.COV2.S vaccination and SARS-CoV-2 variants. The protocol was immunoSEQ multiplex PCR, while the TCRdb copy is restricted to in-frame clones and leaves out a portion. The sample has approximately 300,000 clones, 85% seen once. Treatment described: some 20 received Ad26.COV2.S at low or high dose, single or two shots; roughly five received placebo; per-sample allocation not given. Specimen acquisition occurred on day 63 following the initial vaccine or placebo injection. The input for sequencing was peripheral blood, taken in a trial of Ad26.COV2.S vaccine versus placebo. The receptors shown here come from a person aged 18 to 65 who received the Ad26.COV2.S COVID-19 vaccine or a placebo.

The DNA for the CDR3 is TGTGCCAGCAGCGTAGCGAGCCAGACGTACAATGAGCAGTTCTTC. Residues: CASSVASQTYNEQFF. This chain links TRBV9 with TRBJ2-1; D not certain. Germline V gene sequence: CDR1 SGDLS, CDR2 YYNGEE. CDR3 length: 15 amino acids. V lost 0 bases and J lost 4, with 11 bases in between.

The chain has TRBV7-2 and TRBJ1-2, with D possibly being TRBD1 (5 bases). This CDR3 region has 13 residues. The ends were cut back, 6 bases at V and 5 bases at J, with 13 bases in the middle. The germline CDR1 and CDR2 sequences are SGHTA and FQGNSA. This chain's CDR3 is CASRQDWVYGYTF. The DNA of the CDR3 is TGTGCCAGCAGACAGGACTGGGTGTATGGCTACACCTTC.